These T cell receptor beta chains were read from a single sample in a study of blood T cells in healthy people across ages. One entry per CDR3 protein results from TCRdb running MiXCR on the 5' RACE reads. Here the sample spans 850,000 to 1,000,000 distinct CDR3 sequences, about 44% being singletons. Sample: blood. These receptors were obtained from a man aged 25-45 years in good health. CDR3s include the opening cysteine and the closing phenylalanine or tryptophan. The D gene is left open where the match is weak. The size field is filled for only some rows; it gives once, few, many or a size class.

cdr3_nt: TGTGCCAGCAGCCAAGATCGCCTTTTTAGCGGGGGATTGAACGACGAGCAGTACTTC; cdr3_aa: CASSQDRLFSGGLNDEQYF; clone_size: NA; v_call: TRBV3-1; j_call: TRBJ2-7; d_call: TRBD2
cdr3_nt: TGTGCCAGCTGCTGTGGATCTAATGAAAAACTGTTTTTT; cdr3_aa: CASCCGSNEKLFF; clone_size: NA; v_call: TRBV6-1; j_call: TRBJ1-4; d_call: NA
cdr3_nt: TGTGCCAGCAGCTTTCAATCGGCAGGGACCGAGACCCAGTACTTC; cdr3_aa: CASSFQSAGTETQYF; clone_size: few; v_call: TRBV7-2; j_call: TRBJ2-5; d_call: NA
cdr3_nt: TGCGCCAGCAGCAGGACTCTTGGGGGCACTGAAGCTTTCTTT; cdr3_aa: CASSRTLGGTEAFF; clone_size: few; v_call: TRBV5-1; j_call: TRBJ1-1; d_call: NA
cdr3_nt: TGTGCCAGCAGCCTCCCACGACAGGGAGGGACCCAGTACTTC; cdr3_aa: CASSLPRQGGTQYF; clone_size: NA; v_call: TRBV7-8; j_call: TRBJ2-5; d_call: NA
cdr3_nt: TGTGCCAGCAGCCGTGAGGGACAGGGGGCCTTCGACGAGCAGTACTTC; cdr3_aa: CASSREGQGAFDEQYF; clone_size: NA; v_call: TRBV5-4; j_call: TRBJ2-7; d_call: TRBD1
cdr3_nt: TGTGCCTGGAAATACCACACCTCTAGCGGGGGCCTAGAGACCCAGTACTTC; cdr3_aa: CAWKYHTSSGGLETQYF; clone_size: NA; v_call: TRBV30; j_call: TRBJ2-5; d_call: TRBD2
cdr3_nt: TGCGCCAGCAGCGACACAGGGGATGAAGCTTTCTTT; cdr3_aa: CASSDTGDEAFF; clone_size: NA; v_call: TRBV5-1; j_call: TRBJ1-1; d_call: TRBD1
cdr3_nt: TGTGCCAGCAGCTTTTCGGCAGGGGAAAAGGAGCAGTACTTC; cdr3_aa: CASSFSAGEKEQYF; clone_size: NA; v_call: TRBV7-2; j_call: TRBJ2-7; d_call: NA
cdr3_nt: TGTGCCAGCTCACTTTCAGGGAACTCCTACGAGCAGTACTTC; cdr3_aa: CASSLSGNSYEQYF; clone_size: NA; v_call: TRBV18; j_call: TRBJ2-7; d_call: NA
cdr3_nt: TGTGCCAGCAGCTCCGGACAGGGGGCGACCGATCAGCCCCAGCATTTT; cdr3_aa: CASSSGQGATDQPQHF; clone_size: NA; v_call: TRBV7-8; j_call: TRBJ1-5; d_call: TRBD1
cdr3_nt: TGTGCCAGCTCACCACCAACAGGGTTTGGGGCCAACGTCCTGACTTTC; cdr3_aa: CASSPPTGFGANVLTF; clone_size: NA; v_call: TRBV18; j_call: TRBJ2-6; d_call: NA
cdr3_nt: TGTGCCAGCAGCGTAGCTGTAGGGACGGCCTCCTACGAGCAGTACTTC; cdr3_aa: CASSVAVGTASYEQYF; clone_size: few; v_call: TRBV9; j_call: TRBJ2-7; d_call: NA
cdr3_nt: TGCGCCAGCAGCCAAGAAGTAGTTATAGATTACGAGCAGTACTTC; cdr3_aa: CASSQEVVIDYEQYF; clone_size: NA; v_call: TRBV4-3; j_call: TRBJ2-7; d_call: NA
cdr3_nt: TGCGCCAGCAGCCAAGATCAATCGGGGAGGGCCCCCTACGAGCAGTACTTC; cdr3_aa: CASSQDQSGRAPYEQYF; clone_size: NA; v_call: TRBV4-1; j_call: TRBJ2-7; d_call: TRBD2
cdr3_nt: TGTGCCAGCTCCCCAGACGGGGATTATGGCTACACCTTC; cdr3_aa: CASSPDGDYGYTF; clone_size: NA; v_call: TRBV18; j_call: TRBJ1-2; d_call: NA
cdr3_nt: TGTGCCAGCAGTCTCTCAGGGCTCGGTGAAAAACTGTTTTTT; cdr3_aa: CASSLSGLGEKLFF; clone_size: NA; v_call: TRBV2; j_call: TRBJ1-4; d_call: NA
cdr3_nt: TGTGCCAGCAGTTTTTCGGCGGGGGCGTACAATGAGCAGTTCTTC; cdr3_aa: CASSFSAGAYNEQFF; clone_size: NA; v_call: TRBV27; j_call: TRBJ2-1; d_call: NA
cdr3_nt: TGTGCCAGCAGCTTAGTACGTAGGACCGGGGCCAACGTCCTGACTTTC; cdr3_aa: CASSLVRRTGANVLTF; clone_size: few; v_call: TRBV7-2; j_call: TRBJ2-6; d_call: NA